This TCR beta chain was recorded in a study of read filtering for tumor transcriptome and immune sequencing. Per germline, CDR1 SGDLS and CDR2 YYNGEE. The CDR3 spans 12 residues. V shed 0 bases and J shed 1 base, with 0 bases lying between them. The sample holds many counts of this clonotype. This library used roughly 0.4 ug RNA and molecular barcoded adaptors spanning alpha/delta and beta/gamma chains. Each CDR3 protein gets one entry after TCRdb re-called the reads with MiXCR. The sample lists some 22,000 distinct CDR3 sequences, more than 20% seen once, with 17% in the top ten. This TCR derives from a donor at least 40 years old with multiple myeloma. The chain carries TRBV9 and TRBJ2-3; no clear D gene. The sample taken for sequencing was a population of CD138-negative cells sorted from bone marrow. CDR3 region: CASSVGTDTQYF. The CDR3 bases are TGTGCCAGCAGCGTAGGCACAGATACGCAGTATTTT.